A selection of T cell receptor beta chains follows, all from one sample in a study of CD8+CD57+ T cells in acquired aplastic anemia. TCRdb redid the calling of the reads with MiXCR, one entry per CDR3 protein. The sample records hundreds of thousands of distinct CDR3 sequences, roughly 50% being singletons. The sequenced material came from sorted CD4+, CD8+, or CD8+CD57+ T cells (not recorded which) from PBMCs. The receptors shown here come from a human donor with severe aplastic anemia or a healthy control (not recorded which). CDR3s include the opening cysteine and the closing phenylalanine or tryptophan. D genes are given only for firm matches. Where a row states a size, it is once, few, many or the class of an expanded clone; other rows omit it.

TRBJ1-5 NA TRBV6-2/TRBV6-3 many TGTGCCAGCAGTTCGACCTCAACTGCACAGCCCCAGCATTTT CASSSTSTAQPQHF
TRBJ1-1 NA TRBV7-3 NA TGTGCCAGCAGCACCCAAGGACGGGCTATCACTGAAGCTTTCTTT CASSTQGRAITEAFF
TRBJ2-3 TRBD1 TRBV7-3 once TGTGCCAGCAGCCAGGGGACAGGGGCAGATACGCAGTATTTT CASSQGTGADTQYF
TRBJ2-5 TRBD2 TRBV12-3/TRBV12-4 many TGTGCCAGCAGTTTGATAGCGGGAATCCAAGAGACCCAGTACTTC CASSLIAGIQETQYF
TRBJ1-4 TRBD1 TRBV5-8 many TGTGCCAGCAGCTACGGACAGGGTTTGGGAATCGAGGAAAAACTGTTTTTT CASSYGQGLGIEEKLFF
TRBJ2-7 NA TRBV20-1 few TGCAGTGCTAGAAGGAGGGACCACGAGCAGTACTTC CSARRRDHEQYF
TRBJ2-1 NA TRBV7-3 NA TGCGCCAGCGGAGTTGGACATGAGTTCTTC CASGVGHEFF
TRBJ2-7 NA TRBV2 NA TGTGCCAGCAGTGTCCGAAGCTACGAGCAGTACTTC CASSVRSYEQYF
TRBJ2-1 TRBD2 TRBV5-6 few TGTGCCAGCAGCTCCGGGGCTAGCGGGGGATATTACAATGAGCAGTTCTTC CASSSGASGGYYNEQFF
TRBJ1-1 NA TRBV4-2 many TGTGCCAGCAGCCAAGGGGAGGCCCGCATGAACACTGAAGCTTTCTTT CASSQGEARMNTEAFF
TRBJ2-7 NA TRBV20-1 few TGCAGTGCTAGAGGTGGACAAATAGTGAGCTCCTACGAGCAGTACTTC CSARGGQIVSSYEQYF
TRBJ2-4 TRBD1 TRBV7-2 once TGTGCCAGCAGCGGGGGACAGGGTGAAAACATTCAGTACTTC CASSGGQGENIQYF
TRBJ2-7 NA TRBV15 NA TGTGCCACCAGCAGAGACGAGGGAGCCTACGAGCAGTACTTC CATSRDEGAYEQYF
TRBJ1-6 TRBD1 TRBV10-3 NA TGTGCCAGCAGTCCCAGGACAGGGGTCGCCTATAATTCACCCCTCCACTTT CASSPRTGVAYNSPLHF
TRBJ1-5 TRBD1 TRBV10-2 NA TGCGCCAGCGCACAAGGGACAGGGCTCGTTTTGGGTCAGCCCCAGCATTTT CASAQGTGLVLGQPQHF
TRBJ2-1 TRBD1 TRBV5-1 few TGCGCCAGCCGACTTGGGACAGCGGACAATGAGCAGTTCTTC CASRLGTADNEQFF
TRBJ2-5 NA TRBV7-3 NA TGTGCCAGCAGCTCTGGACTATTCCAAGAGACCCAGTACTTC CASSSGLFQETQYF
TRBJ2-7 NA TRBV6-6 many TGTGCCAGTAAAAAGGGACAAGGAACCTACGAGCAGTACTTC CASKKGQGTYEQYF
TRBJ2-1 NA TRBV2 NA TGTGCCAGCAACAGCCCCTTGGCGGACTCCTACAATGAGCAGTTCTTC CASNSPLADSYNEQFF
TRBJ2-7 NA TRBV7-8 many TGTGCCAGCAGCTTAGGTCTTCCGGGACGGCCCTCCTACGAGCAGTACTTC CASSLGLPGRPSYEQYF
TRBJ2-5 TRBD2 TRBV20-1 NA TGCAGTGCTACACGGACTAGCGGGGGGGAAGAGACCCAGTACTTC CSATRTSGGEETQYF
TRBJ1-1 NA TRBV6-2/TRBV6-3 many TGTGCCAGCAGTTTCCGGGACGGGAGTGAAGCTTTCTTT CASSFRDGSEAFF
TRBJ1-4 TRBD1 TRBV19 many TGTGCCAGTAGTACCCAGGGGGCAACTAATGAAAAACTGTTTTTT CASSTQGATNEKLFF
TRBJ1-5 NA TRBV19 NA TGTGCCAGTAGTATCGGGGTGAGCGGTCAGCCCCAGCATTTT CASSIGVSGQPQHF
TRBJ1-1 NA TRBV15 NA TGTGCCACCAGCAGCCCCGTGGGGATAACGTTGGGCACTGAAGCTTTCTTT CATSSPVGITLGTEAFF
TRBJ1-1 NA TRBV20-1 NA TGCAGTGCTAAAAAGATGGACAGTCATAACACTGAAGCTTTCTTT CSAKKMDSHNTEAFF
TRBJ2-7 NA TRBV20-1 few TGCAGTGCCCTGGCCGGGACGGCGAGCTCCTACGAGCAGTACTTC CSALAGTASSYEQYF
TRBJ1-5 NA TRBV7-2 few TGTGCCAGCAGCTTAGCGGCCCCGAATCAGCCCCAGCATTTT CASSLAAPNQPQHF
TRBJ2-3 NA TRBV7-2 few TGTGCCAGCAGCTTAGCCAGCTCAGATACGCAGTATTTT CASSLASSDTQYF